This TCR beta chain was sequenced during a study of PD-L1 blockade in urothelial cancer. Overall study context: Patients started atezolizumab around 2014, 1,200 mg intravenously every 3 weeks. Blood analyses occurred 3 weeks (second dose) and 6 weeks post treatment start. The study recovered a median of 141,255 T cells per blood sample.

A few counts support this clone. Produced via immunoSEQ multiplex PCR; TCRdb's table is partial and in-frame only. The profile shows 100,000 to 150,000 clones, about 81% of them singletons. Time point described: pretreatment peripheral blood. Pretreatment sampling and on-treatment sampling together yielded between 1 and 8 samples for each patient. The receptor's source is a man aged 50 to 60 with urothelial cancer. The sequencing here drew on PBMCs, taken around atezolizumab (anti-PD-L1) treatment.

The DNA for the CDR3 is TGTGCCAGCAGAGGACAGAACACTGAAGCTTTCTTT. It specifies CASRGQNTEAFF. The chain combines TRBV6-6 with TRBJ1-1; tentative D call: TRBD1 (5 bases). This CDR3 comprises 12 residues. Trimming took off 6 bases at V and 1 base at J, with 6 bases between the two ends. Germline CDR1 MNHNY, CDR2 SVGAGI (reference sequence).